A selection of T cell receptor beta chains follows, all from one sample in a study of T cell repertoires in cytomegalovirus infection. Their specific antigens are unknown. From the reads, TCRdb called clonotypes with MiXCR, one entry per CDR3 protein. The sample carries about half a million distinct CDR3 sequences, 30% to 40% recorded once. This specimen consisted of cultured PBMCs, obtained from culture after CMV antigen stimulation. The receptors derive from a human donor in good health (CMV status not recorded). Some clones in this sample may be carry-over from other donors' samples. Each CDR3 is given with its conserved first and last residue. Fields, in order: D gene, clone size, V gene, J gene, CDR3 protein, CDR3 DNA. The D gene is left open where the match is weak. Size tells how often a clone was seen (once, few, many) or the class of an expanded clone, and some rows leave it out.

TRBD2	.	TRBV12-3/TRBV12-4	TRBJ2-1	CASNLQGLESYNEQFF	TGTGCCAGCAACTTACAGGGACTAGAGTCCTACAATGAGCAGTTCTTC
.	.	TRBV6-8	TRBJ1-2	CASSYSGGNYGYTF	TGTGCCAGCAGTTACTCGGGCGGCAACTATGGCTACACCTTC
.	few	TRBV27	TRBJ1-1	CASRHPPGGTEAFF	TGTGCCAGCAGACATCCCCCCGGGGGAACTGAAGCTTTCTTT
TRBD2	.	TRBV2	TRBJ2-1	CASSERAGGLNEQFF	TGTGCCAGCAGTGAACGAGCGGGAGGGCTAAATGAGCAGTTCTTC
TRBD1	.	TRBV11-3	TRBJ1-4	CASSLMGQLNEKLFF	TGTGCCAGCAGCTTAATGGGACAGCTTAATGAAAAACTGTTTTTT
.	.	TRBV20-1	TRBJ1-3	CSASWQGSGNTIYF	TGCAGTGCTAGTTGGCAGGGCTCTGGAAACACCATATATTTT
.	many	TRBV7-2	TRBJ2-5	CASSAVKVRTETQYF	TGTGCCAGCAGCGCGGTTAAGGTTCGGACAGAGACCCAGTACTTC
TRBD2	few	TRBV5-4	TRBJ2-5	CASSSGGSVGGGGLETQYF	TGTGCCAGCAGCTCGGGGGGTTCCGTCGGCGGAGGAGGGCTAGAGACCCAGTACTTC
TRBD2	.	TRBV19	TRBJ2-3	CASNREVGTDTQYF	TGTGCCAGTAACCGGGAGGTCGGCACAGATACGCAGTATTTT
.	many	TRBV11-2	TRBJ2-4	CASSTTTPGVVAKNIQYF	TGTGCCAGCAGCACCACTACTCCCGGGGTCGTAGCCAAAAACATTCAGTACTTC
TRBD1	.	TRBV7-2	TRBJ2-3	CASSFDRGRTDTQYF	TGTGCCAGCAGCTTCGACAGGGGCCGCACAGATACGCAGTATTTT
TRBD2	.	TRBV12-3/TRBV12-4	TRBJ2-3	CASSSELAQTDTQYF	TGTGCCAGCAGTTCTGAACTAGCGCAAACAGATACGCAGTATTTT
TRBD2	.	TRBV9	TRBJ2-7	CASSLGGEVPYEQYF	TGTGCCAGCAGCCTGGGGGGGGAAGTCCCCTACGAGCAGTACTTC
TRBD1	.	TRBV18	TRBJ2-3	CASSPRGRGRGDTQYF	TGTGCCAGCTCACCAAGGGGCAGGGGGCGAGGAGATACGCAGTATTTT
.	few	TRBV6-2/TRBV6-3	TRBJ2-1	CASSLTDEQFF	TGTGCCAGCAGCCTGACAGATGAGCAGTTCTTC
TRBD1	few	TRBV7-2	TRBJ2-4	CASSGDRLSKNIQYF	TGTGCCAGCAGCGGGGACAGGCTCTCCAAAAACATTCAGTACTTC
TRBD1	many	TRBV7-2	TRBJ2-1	CASSLAGTALRVDEQFF	TGTGCCAGCAGCTTAGCGGGGACAGCACTGCGTGTAGATGAGCAGTTCTTC
TRBD2	.	TRBV7-9	TRBJ2-1	CASSYGTSGSDEQFF	TGTGCCAGCAGCTATGGGACTAGCGGGAGCGATGAGCAGTTCTTC
TRBD2	few	TRBV5-4	TRBJ2-3	CASSLAGAMDTQYF	TGTGCCAGCAGTTTAGCGGGAGCAATGGATACGCAGTATTTT
.	.	TRBV24-1	TRBJ1-1	CATSGRGLNTEAFF	TGTGCCACCAGTGGGAGGGGATTGAACACTGAAGCTTTCTTT
.	many	TRBV7-2	TRBJ2-3	CASSSRGSTDTQYF	TGTGCCAGCAGCTCTAGAGGGAGCACAGATACGCAGTATTTT
TRBD2	.	TRBV27	TRBJ2-1	CASSLRVGVAGPVEQFF	TGTGCCAGCAGTTTACGGGTCGGGGTAGCGGGACCGGTGGAGCAGTTCTTC